Shown below are 18 T cell receptor beta chains from a single sample sequenced in a study of chemoradiotherapy in HPV16-positive cancers (dated 2022 in TCRdb). The library was generated by the immunoSEQ multiplex PCR assay. Here the immuneACCESS table is served through TCRdb, limited to in-frame sequences with V and J called. Missing clones are a known gap in these copies; in checked studies unresolved V genes cover under half, and the rest lacks a known reason. The sample table shows about 39,000 clones, and roughly three quarters are seen once. The ten largest make up approximately 5.4% of the sample. The sequencing here drew on blood, taken from a patient who underwent chemoradiotherapy. These receptors all stem from a human donor with HPV-associated anogenital cancer.

The rearrangement joins TRBV7-3 to TRBJ2-1, with 9 nucleotides matching TRBD2. The CDR3 contains 15 residues. In germline, CDR1 is SGHTA, CDR2 FQGTGA. V shed 4 bases and J 6 bases; nucleotides not matched to a gene: 7. CDR3 in DNA: TGTGCCAGCAGCTGGTCCGGGACTAGCCTCAATGAGCAGTTCTTC. As protein: CASSWSGTSLNEQFF. Full variable domain (rest looked up from reference TRBV7-3 and TRBJ2-1): GAGVSQTPSNKVTEKGKYVELRCDPISGHTALYWYRQSLGQGPEFLIYFQGTGAADDSGLPNDRFFAVRPEGSVSTLKIQRTERGDSAVYLCASSWSGTSLNEQFFGPGTRLTVL.

The CDR3 coding sequence is TGTGCCAGTAGTAGTCCCGGGACAGGTTCGAACACCGGGGAGCTGTTTTTT. It codes for CASSSPGTGSNTGELFF. This chain links TRBV19 with TRBJ2-2; 8 bases map to TRBD1. Germline V lookup: CDR1 LNHDA, CDR2 SQIVND (reference sequence). V was pared by 4 bases and J by 0 bases, with 7 bases of the junction left unmatched. There are 17 residues in the CDR3.

CDR3 DNA: TGTGCCAGCAGCACGGGACAGGGGGCCGAGCAGTACTTC. It translates to CASSTGQGAEQYF. The chain couples TRBV9 to TRBJ2-7; TRBD1 matches at 12 bases. This CDR3 region has 13 residues. In germline, CDR1 is SGDLS, CDR2 YYNGEE. V shed 4 bases and J 6 bases; nucleotides not matched to a gene: 2.

The chain links TRBV19 to TRBJ1-6, with unresolved D. V lost 6 bases, J lost 4 bases, and 4 bases lay in between. Germline assignment: CDR1 LNHDA and CDR2 SQIVND (reference sequence). The CDR3 has 12 amino acids. The CDR3 DNA is TGTGCCAGTAGGCAGTATAATTCACCCCTCCACTTT. It yields the protein CASRQYNSPLHF. Complete variable domain (other parts from reference TRBV19 and TRBJ1-6): DGGITQSPKYLFRKEGQNVTLSCEQNLNHDAMYWYRQDPGQGLRLIYYSQIVNDFQKGDIAEGYSVSREKKESFPLTVTSAQKNPTAFYLCASRQYNSPLHFGNGTRLTVT.

The V gene is TRBV19, the J gene TRBJ2-3; no reliable D call. The CDR3 consists of 15 residues. From germline, CDR1 is LNHDA and CDR2 SQIVND (reference sequence). V lost 7 bases, J lost 1 base, and 15 bases lay in between. The CDR3 DNA reads TGTGCCAGTACCCTCTCGAAGGCTGGCACAGATACGCAGTATTTT. Its translation: CASTLSKAGTDTQYF.

This clone was observed a few times. V usage is TRBV2 and J usage is TRBJ2-7; weak D call: TRBD2 (5 bases). In germline, CDR1 is SNHLY, CDR2 FYNNEI. V shed 4 bases and J shed 0 bases, with 13 bases lying between them. The CDR3 is 15 residues long. CDR3 residues: CASSAERGNSYEQYF. The CDR3 DNA reads TGTGCCAGCAGTGCCGAACGGGGAAACTCCTACGAGCAGTACTTC.

CDR3 nucleotide sequence: TGTGCCAGCAGCTTCTCTGTGGCCGGGGAGCTGTTTTTT. This sequence encodes CASSFSVAGELFF. The chain employs TRBV11-2 and TRBJ2-2; D gene ambiguous. The germline V gene encodes CDR1 SGHAT and CDR2 FQNNGV. CDR3 length equals 13 residues. The V end was cut by 3 bases, the J end by 6 bases, with 8 bases between.

As concerns this clone: This specimen includes other DNA sequences encoding the same CDR3. V usage is TRBV5-6 and J usage is TRBJ1-1; D perhaps matches TRBD1 (5 bases). Per the germline V gene, CDR1 is SGHDT and CDR2 is YYEEEE. CDR3 length equals 12 residues. V was cut by 2 bases and J by 4 bases, with 6 bases left in between. The CDR3 nucleotides are TGTGCCAGCAGCTTAAGGGGCACTGAAGCTTTCTTT. Its translation: CASSLRGTEAFF.

The rearrangement uses TRBV2 and TRBJ1-3; D is ambiguous. V gave up 2 bases and J gave up 4 bases, with 12 bases separating them. This CDR3 spans 15 amino acids. Germline CDR1 reads SNHLY; CDR2 reads FYNNEI. In DNA, the CDR3 is TGTGCCAGCAGTGAACAAAACCCCCCCGGAAACACCATATATTTT. It encodes CASSEQNPPGNTIYF.

The V gene is TRBV7-2, the J gene TRBJ1-2; D gene uncertain. CDR1 and CDR2 from the germline V gene are SGHTA and FQGNSA. Trimming cost V 1 base and J 2 bases, with 8 bases left between them. The CDR3 contains 14 residues. The CDR3 DNA reads TGTGCCAGCAGCTTAGGAAGGGTAAACTATGGCTACACCTTC. Its protein is CASSLGRVNYGYTF. The entire variable domain, with the rest obtained from reference TRBV7-2 and TRBJ1-2, is as follows: GAGVSQSPSNKVTEKGKDVELRCDPISGHTALYWYRQSLGQGLEFLIYFQGNSAPDKSGLPSDRFSAERTGGSVSTLTIQRTQQEDSAVYLCASSLGRVNYGYTFGSGTRLTVV.

This clone appeared once. The chain links TRBV25-1 to TRBJ1-2; D uncertain. This CDR3 comprises 13 residues. V was pared by 7 bases and J by 4 bases, with 13 bases between. CDR1 and CDR2 (germline): MGHDK, SYGVNS. The CDR3 is CASIGGVAYGYTF. The CDR3 nucleotides read TGTGCCAGCATTGGAGGCGTGGCCTATGGCTACACCTTC.

The chain recombines TRBV7-9 with TRBJ1-1; D might be TRBD1 (6 bases). This CDR3 is 14 amino acids long. Germline V gene data show CDR1 as SEHNR and CDR2 as FQNEAQ (reference sequence). Between the trimmed V and J ends, which lost 5 bases and 0 bases, there was a span of 10 bases. This chain's CDR3 is CASSPGVMNTEAFF. The CDR3 DNA sequence: TGTGCCAGCAGCCCAGGGGTTATGAACACTGAAGCTTTCTTT.

The chain has TRBV7-8 and TRBJ2-7; D is uncertain. There are 11 residues in the CDR3. Trimming removed 4 bases from V and 3 bases from J, with 4 bases in between. Germline CDR1 and CDR2: SGHVS and FQNEAQ. CDR3 amino acids: CASSSYYEQYF. DNA for the CDR3: TGTGCCAGCAGCTCGTACTACGAGCAGTACTTC.

The chain joins TRBV9 to TRBJ2-2; 12 bases match TRBD2. CDR1 and CDR2 (germline): SGDLS, YYNGEE. This CDR3 region has 18 residues. The V and J ends lost 3 bases and 1 base, in that order; junction bases with no gene match: 7. CDR3: CASSAGLAGQLNTGELFF. The CDR3 nucleotides read TGTGCCAGCAGCGCCGGACTAGCGGGGCAACTGAACACCGGGGAGCTGTTTTTT.

The chain recombines TRBV5-1 with TRBJ2-1; 9 bases are a match to TRBD2. The CDR3 runs 16 residues. V shed 1 base and J 7 bases; nucleotides not matched to a gene: 9. CDR1 SGHRS and CDR2 YFSETQ come from the germline V gene. The CDR3 DNA follows: TGCGCCAGCAGCTTGAATATTGCGGGGGGGCTGAATGAGCAGTTCTTC. It encodes CASSLNIAGGLNEQFF.

The chain recombines TRBV6-5 with TRBJ1-1; 8 bases line up with TRBD1. Germline V lookup: CDR1 MNHEY, CDR2 SVGAGI. The CDR3 loop spans 16 amino acids. After removal of 4 bases from V and 1 base from J, the junction contained 8 bases not matched to a gene. CDR3 sequence: CASSSQQGVTNTEAFF. In DNA form, the CDR3 reads TGTGCCAGCAGTTCCCAACAGGGGGTGACGAACACTGAAGCTTTCTTT.

The CDR3 DNA is TGTGCCAGCAGTGACATACGGACCATCACAGATACGCAGTATTTT. Its translation: CASSDIRTITDTQYF. The V gene is TRBV2, the J gene TRBJ2-3; D is ambiguous. This CDR3 comprises 15 residues. Germline-derived CDR1 and CDR2 are SNHLY and FYNNEI. Trimming removed 3 bases from V and 2 bases from J, with 12 bases in between.

The chain has TRBV5-6 and TRBJ2-1; TRBD2 matches 7 bases. Germline V gives CDR1 SGHDT, CDR2 YYEEEE. This CDR3 is 17 amino acids long. After removal of 0 bases from V and 5 bases from J, the junction contained 11 bases not matched to a gene. CDR3 sequence: CASSLVGGIRENNEQFF. DNA for the CDR3: TGTGCCAGCAGCTTGGTGGGGGGGATTAGGGAAAACAATGAGCAGTTCTTC.